A single sample gave rise to the 6 T cell receptor beta chains below, sequenced in a study of tumor-infiltrating lymphocytes in localized non-small cell lung cancer. Some clones are missing from TCRdb's copy, which holds only in-frame ones; the method was immunoSEQ multiplex PCR. This table holds around 12,000 clones, around three fifths found once. Input material: lung tumor tissue. All receptors come from a human donor with non-small cell lung cancer.

Only one count was recorded for this clone. One end of the junction fails to match germline, which may point to a read error. CDR3: CAWGDSYEQHF. In nucleotides, the CDR3 is TGTGCCTGGGGGGATTCCTACGAGCAGCACTTC. J is TRBJ2-7 and V is TRBV30; unclear D gene. This CDR3 has 11 amino acids. Germline V gene data show CDR1 as GTSNPN and CDR2 as SVGIG (reference sequence).

This clone was seen once. This chain uses TRBV2 with TRBJ1-5, with D uncertain. Trimming removed 5 bases at V and 1 base at J, with 6 bases between. CDR3 length: 13 residues. Germline V gives CDR1 SNHLY, CDR2 FYNNEI. The CDR3 bases are TGTGCCAGCAGTTTACGGAGCAATCAGCCCCAGCATTTT. Encoded protein: CASSLRSNQPQHF.

The chain joins TRBV5-6 to TRBJ1-2; TRBD1 might be the D (6 bases). The CDR3 extends over 15 amino acids. V was clipped by 4 bases and J by 2 bases, with 15 bases between them. Germline V gene sequence: CDR1 SGHDT, CDR2 YYEEEE. This CDR3 reads CASSRSRGPNYGYTF. The CDR3 region has the DNA TGTGCCAGCAGCCGCAGTCGGGGGCCAAACTATGGCTACACCTTC. The variable domain in full, completed from reference TRBV5-6 and TRBJ1-2, reads DAGVTQSPTHLIKTRGQQVTLRCSPKSGHDTVSWYQQALGQGPQFIFQYYEEEERQRGNFPDRFSGHQFPNYSSELNVNALLLGDSALYLCASSRSRGPNYGYTFGSGTRLTVV.

J is TRBJ1-2 and V is TRBV6-1, with D possibly being TRBD1 (6 bases). CDR1 and CDR2 from the germline V gene are MNHNS and SASEGT. The V and J ends lost 7 bases and 4 bases respectively, with 13 bases between them. The length of the CDR3 is 13 residues. In DNA, the CDR3 is TGTGCCAGCAAAACAGGGCTGAGCTATGGCTACACCTTC. This gives the protein CASKTGLSYGYTF.

The chain joins TRBV2 to TRBJ2-6; the D gene is possibly TRBD1 (6 bases). Germline-derived CDR1 and CDR2 are SNHLY and FYNNEI. V shed 4 bases and J shed 5 bases, with 12 bases lying between them. The CDR3 length is 15 residues. The CDR3 loop reads CASSGQASRANVLTF. Here the CDR3 DNA reads TGTGCCAGCAGTGGACAGGCCTCCCGGGCCAACGTCCTGACTTTC.

The V gene is TRBV19, the J gene TRBJ2-7; 9 nucleotides align to TRBD1. Germline CDR1 LNHDA, CDR2 SQIVND (reference sequence). This CDR3 comprises 14 residues. V shed 4 bases, J shed 3 bases, and the junction held 4 bases outside the gene matches. The CDR3 spells CASSTRQGDYEQYF. CDR3 in DNA: TGTGCCAGTAGTACCCGACAGGGGGACTACGAGCAGTACTTC. The variable domain in full, completed from reference TRBV19 and TRBJ2-7, reads DGGITQSPKYLFRKEGQNVTLSCEQNLNHDAMYWYRQDPGQGLRLIYYSQIVNDFQKGDIAEGYSVSREKKESFPLTVTSAQKNPTAFYLCASSTRQGDYEQYFGPGTRLTVT.